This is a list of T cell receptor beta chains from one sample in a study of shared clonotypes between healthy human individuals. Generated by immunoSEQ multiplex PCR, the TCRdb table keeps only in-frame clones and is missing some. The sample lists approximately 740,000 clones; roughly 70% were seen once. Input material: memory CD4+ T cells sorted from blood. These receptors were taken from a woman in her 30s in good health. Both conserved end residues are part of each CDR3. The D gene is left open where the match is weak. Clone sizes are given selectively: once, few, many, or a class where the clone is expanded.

CASSQSGTGFLEQYF	TGTGCCAGCAGCCAAAGCGGGACAGGGTTTCTGGAGCAGTACTTC	TRBD1	.	TRBJ2-7	TRBV4-2
CASSVTSGTYEQYF	TGTGCCAGTAGTGTTACTAGCGGGACCTACGAGCAGTACTTC	TRBD2	.	TRBJ2-7	TRBV19
CASSQGDRKAFF	TGTGCCAGCAGTCAAGGGGACAGAAAAGCTTTCTTT	TRBD1	.	TRBJ1-1	TRBV27
CASSLDRPRGDTQYF	TGCGCCAGCAGCTTGGACAGGCCCCGAGGAGATACGCAGTATTTT	.	.	TRBJ2-3	TRBV5-1
CASTVGTGGTGELFF	TGCGCCAGCACGGTCGGGACAGGGGGCACCGGGGAGCTGTTTTTT	TRBD1	.	TRBJ2-2	TRBV5-1
CASSRGQTQETQYF	TGTGCCAGTAGTCGGGGACAGACGCAAGAGACCCAGTACTTC	TRBD1	once	TRBJ2-5	TRBV19
CASSEGQGVGYTF	TGTGCCAGCAGCGAGGGACAGGGGGTCGGCTACACCTTC	TRBD1	.	TRBJ1-2	TRBV9
CASSLANGETQYF	TGTGCCAGCAGCTTAGCGAATGGCGAGACCCAGTACTTC	.	.	TRBJ2-5	TRBV7-2
CASGRETLLEQYF	TGTGCCAGCGGGCGGGAGACCCTTTTGGAGCAGTACTTC	TRBD2	.	TRBJ2-7	TRBV6-1
CASSYDARFSGEQYF	TGTGCCAGCAGTTACGATGCCAGGTTCTCGGGGGAGCAGTACTTC	.	.	TRBJ2-7	TRBV6-5
CSASLVGEQYF	TGCAGTGCTAGCTTGGTGGGGGAGCAGTACTTC	.	.	TRBJ2-7	TRBV20-1
CASSFTGVGNEKLFF	TGCGCCAGCAGCTTCACAGGGGTGGGTAATGAAAAACTGTTTTTT	TRBD1	.	TRBJ1-4	TRBV5-1
CAIGKGAYEQYF	TGTGCCATCGGTAAAGGGGCGTACGAGCAGTACTTC	.	.	TRBJ2-7	TRBV10-3
CAWSRDVPSQYF	TGTGCCTGGAGCCGGGACGTTCCTTCTCAGTACTTC	.	once	TRBJ2-7	TRBV30